The 32 T cell receptor beta chains below come from one sample, sequenced in a study of cytomegalovirus exposure and HLA in healthy donors. The PCR had 60 Vbeta and 13 Jbeta primers. Repertoires were generated with immunoSEQ multiplex PCR, while TCRdb's copy carries only in-frame clones and drops some. Found here are roughly 100,000 clones; the top ten clones hold less than 20%. The sequencing input was PBMCs. The receptor source for this set is a man in his fifties in good health and CMV-seropositive.

The chain combines TRBV7-2 with TRBJ2-5, with 10 nucleotides matching TRBD2. The DNA end is more similar to TRBJ2-7, so the J call may be wrong. Germline CDR1 reads SGHTA; CDR2 reads FQGNSA. This CDR3 has 18 amino acids. CDR3 sequence (DNA): TGTGCCAGCAGCCTAGGTGGACTAGCGGAGGTAGTTCCCTACGAGCAGTACTTC. Its protein product is CASSLGGLAEVVPYEQYF.

The CDR3 region is CASSTPGQGVALTEAFF. In DNA form, the CDR3 reads TGTGCCAGCAGCACGCCGGGACAGGGGGTCGCGCTTACTGAAGCTTTCTTT. The V and J genes are TRBV13 and TRBJ1-1; 11 positions match TRBD1. The CDR3 is made up of 17 amino acids. Germline V gene lookup returns CDR1 PRHDT and CDR2 FYEKMQ (reference sequence). After removal of 5 bases from V and 5 bases from J, the junction contained 13 bases not matched to a gene.

The chain combines TRBV7-9 with TRBJ2-7; TRBD1 matches at 9 bases. V was pared by 7 bases and J by 2 bases, with 18 bases of the junction left unmatched. Germline loops: CDR1 SEHNR, CDR2 FQNEAQ (reference sequence). This CDR3 region has 18 residues. The CDR3 reads CASTPGTGPRAPTYEQYF. The CDR3 DNA follows: TGTGCCAGCACCCCCGGGACAGGGCCCAGGGCCCCTACCTACGAGCAGTACTTC. Drawing the rest from reference TRBV7-9 and TRBJ2-7, the complete variable domain is DTGVSQNPRHKITKRGQNVTFRCDPISEHNRLYWYRQTLGQGPEFLTYFQNEAQLEKSRLLSDRFSAERPKGSFSTLEIQRTEQGDSAMYLCASTPGTGPRAPTYEQYFGPGTRLTVT.

The chain recombines TRBV5-6 with TRBJ2-7; 8 bases map to TRBD1. The CDR3 is made up of 14 amino acids. The germline CDR1 and CDR2 sequences are SGHDT and YYEEEE. Germline trimming cut 5 bases from V and 4 bases from J; bases unmatched to any gene: 8. CDR3 sequence (DNA): TGTGCCAGCAGGTTCTCGGGACAGGAATACGAGCAGTACGTC. Its translation is CASRFSGQEYEQYV.

The V gene is TRBV7-8, the J gene TRBJ2-2, with D maybe TRBD2 (6 bases). The CDR3 is 16 amino acids. Germline V gene data show CDR1 as SGHVS and CDR2 as FQNEAQ. The V and J ends lost 1 base and 4 bases respectively, with 13 bases between them. The CDR3 coding sequence is TGTGCCAGCAGCTTAGTGGGAGGCCCGAGCACCGGGGAGCTGTTTTTT. It translates to CASSLVGGPSTGELFF.

The rearrangement links TRBV29-1 to TRBJ2-1; a weak D match, TRBD2 (6 bases). V was clipped by 3 bases and J by 5 bases, with 32 bases between them. Per the germline V gene, CDR1 is SQVTM and CDR2 is ANQGSEA. This CDR3 has 20 residues. The CDR3, as DNA: TGCAGCGTTGACGGGCTAGCGATTGTCTACCGTAAGGGGTCCGACAATGAGCAGTTCTTC. This sequence encodes CSVDGLAIVYRKGSDNEQFF.

Note on this clone: The junction does not match germline at one end; this may be a read error. J is TRBJ2-1 and V is TRBV7-7; 10 nucleotides align to TRBD2. Germline CDR1 SSHAT, CDR2 FNYEAQ (reference sequence). CDR3 size: 19 residues. This chain's CDR3 is CASSPSSEASGSSYNEQFF. As DNA, the CDR3 is TGTGCTAGCAGCCCCTCCTCCGAGGCTAGCGGGAGCTCCTACAATGAGCAGTTCTTC.

V usage is TRBV5-4 and J usage is TRBJ2-1; 13 bases are a match to TRBD2. The V gene's germline CDR1 is SGHNT and CDR2 YYREEE (reference sequence). The CDR3 consists of 19 residues. The trim removed 6 bases at V and 1 base at J, leaving 13 bases unmatched. The CDR3 bases are TGTGCCAGCAACCTCCTTAGGACTAGCGGGAGAGGGTCCTACAATGAGCAGTTCTTC. As protein: CASNLLRTSGRGSYNEQFF.

This chain links TRBV5-8 with TRBJ1-5, with 8 bases aligning to TRBD1. Germline V gene data show CDR1 as SGHTS and CDR2 as YDEGEE. The CDR3 is made up of 14 amino acids. The trim removed 6 bases at V and 6 bases at J, leaving 8 bases unmatched. The CDR3: CASNTGGRAQPQHF. The CDR3, as DNA: TGTGCCAGCAATACAGGGGGACGCGCTCAGCCCCAGCATTTT.

This chain joins TRBV7-8 and TRBJ2-1, with 8 bases identical to TRBD1. Germline CDR1 and CDR2: SGHVS and FQNEAQ. This CDR3 has 15 residues. Trimming removed 5 bases from V and 8 bases from J; junction bases left unmatched: 11. DNA for the CDR3: TGTGCCAGCAGCAGTCCCGGGACAGGAGGGTATGAGCAGTTCTTC. Its translation: CASSSPGTGGYEQFF.

V gene TRBV6-1 combines with J gene TRBJ2-1, with 10 positions matching TRBD2. Per the germline V gene, CDR1 is MNHNS and CDR2 is SASEGT. The CDR3 is 14 amino acids. V shed 6 bases, J shed 4 bases, and the junction held 3 bases outside the gene matches. The CDR3 loop reads CASRPGLAYNEQFF. The CDR3 DNA is TGTGCCAGCAGGCCGGGACTAGCGTACAATGAGCAGTTCTTC.

The chain combines TRBV20-1 with TRBJ2-3; D unclear. The CDR3 has 11 amino acids. The germline V gene has CDR1 DFQATT and CDR2 SNEGSKA (reference sequence). Trimming removed 5 bases from V and 5 bases from J, with 8 bases in between. The CDR3 DNA reads TGCAGTGCTGGGCAAGGAGATACGCAGTATTTT. Translation gives CSAGQGDTQYF.

The chain employs TRBV7-2 and TRBJ2-3; the D is unclear. Germline-derived CDR1 and CDR2 are SGHTA and FQGNSA. The V end was cut by 5 bases, the J end by 4 bases, with 7 bases between. CDR3 size: 12 residues. The DNA of the CDR3 is TGTGCCAGCAGCCCCCCAGCAGATACGCAGTATTTT. Its translation is CASSPPADTQYF. The entire variable domain, with the rest obtained from reference TRBV7-2 and TRBJ2-3, is as follows: GAGVSQSPSNKVTEKGKDVELRCDPISGHTALYWYRQSLGQGLEFLIYFQGNSAPDKSGLPSDRFSAERTGGSVSTLTIQRTQQEDSAVYLCASSPPADTQYFGPGTRLTVL.

The V gene is TRBV7-9, the J gene TRBJ2-2; 9 positions match TRBD1. This CDR3 has 15 amino acids. V dropped 6 bases and J dropped 2; count of bases not matched to a gene: 4. CDR1 is SEHNR, CDR2 FQNEAQ, per germline (reference sequence). CDR3 nucleotides: TGTGCCAGCAGTACGGGACAGGGTAACACCGGGGAGCTGTTTTTT. Translating gives CASSTGQGNTGELFF.

CDR3: CASSLASGRAYEQYV. The CDR3 region has the DNA TGTGCCAGCAGCTTGGCCAGCGGGAGGGCCTACGAGCAGTACGTC. The gene calls are TRBV5-8 and TRBJ2-7, with 10 bases matching TRBD2. The germline V gene encodes CDR1 SGHTS and CDR2 YDEGEE. V shed 0 bases and J 2 bases; nucleotides not matched to a gene: 2. CDR3 length: 15 amino acids.

The genes are TRBV10-3 and TRBJ2-5; 9 bases line up with TRBD1. Germline values: CDR1 ENHRY, CDR2 SYGVKD. This CDR3 contains 14 residues. The trim removed 3 bases at V and 7 bases at J, leaving 6 bases unmatched. The CDR3 protein is CAISDEGQGGTQYF. CDR3 coding DNA: TGTGCCATCAGTGACGAGGGACAGGGTGGGACCCAGTACTTC.

The rearrangement links TRBV4-3 to TRBJ1-2; no definite D call. Germline V gene sequence: CDR1 LGHNA, CDR2 YSLEER. V lost 0 bases, J lost 7 bases, and 18 bases lay in between. The CDR3 contains 16 residues. The CDR3 sequence: CASSQESYGGLGGYTF. DNA for the CDR3: TGCGCCAGCAGCCAAGAGAGCTATGGAGGGCTAGGTGGCTACACCTTC.

The chain combines TRBV11-3 with TRBJ2-7; 9 nucleotides align to TRBD2. The CDR3 extends over 15 amino acids. After removal of 7 bases from V and 5 bases from J, the junction contained 12 bases not matched to a gene. Germline CDR1 and CDR2: SGHNT and YENEEA. The CDR3 region is CASNRYEASGNEQYF. The CDR3 DNA reads TGTGCCAGCAACCGGTACGAGGCTAGCGGGAACGAGCAGTACTTC. The full variable domain, rest sourced from reference TRBV11-3 and TRBJ2-7, is EAGVVQSPRYKIIEKKQPVAFWCNPISGHNTLYWYLQNLGQGPELLIRYENEEAVDDSQLPKDRFSAERLKGVDSTLKIQPAELGDSAVYLCASNRYEASGNEQYFGPGTRLTVT.

The rearrangement links TRBV4-2 to TRBJ2-1; D is possibly TRBD2 (5 bases). Germline V gene sequence: CDR1 LGHNA, CDR2 YNFKEQ. CDR3 length: 15 amino acids. V was pared by 1 base and J by 6 bases, with 13 bases between. The CDR3 protein is CASSQGGPDGNEQFF. CDR3 sequence (DNA): TGTGCCAGCAGCCAAGGCGGGCCAGACGGCAATGAGCAGTTCTTC.

The V and J genes are TRBV6-6 and TRBJ1-5; D is perhaps TRBD1 (5 bases). The CDR3 covers 15 residues. Trimming left V 6 bases short and J 5 bases short, with 17 bases between. Germline CDR1 MNHNY, CDR2 SVGAGI (reference sequence). Written as DNA, the CDR3 is TGTGCCAGCAGCCCACCTCAGGGTATTGATCAGCCCCAGCATTTT. Encoded protein: CASSPPQGIDQPQHF.

As DNA, the CDR3 is TGTGCCAGCAGTAGGGGACTAGCGGGAACCTACGAGCAGTACGTC. Protein: CASSRGLAGTYEQYV. The genes are TRBV6-1 and TRBJ2-7, with 13 bases identical to TRBD2. V gave up 5 bases and J gave up 2 bases; unmatched junction bases: 3. This CDR3 has 15 residues. The V gene's germline CDR1 is MNHNS and CDR2 SASEGT.

This chain links TRBV6-6 with TRBJ2-7; 9 bases fit TRBD1. Germline lookup yields CDR1 MNHNY and CDR2 SVGAGI (reference sequence). With 3 bases clipped from V and 4 bases from J, the junction kept 7 bases outside the gene matches. This CDR3 contains 15 residues. CDR3 DNA: TGTGCCAGCAGTTATACGGGACAGGGAAAGTACGAGCAGTACTTC. Translating gives CASSYTGQGKYEQYF.

The chain carries TRBV7-9 and TRBJ2-7; TRBD2 matches 11 bases. Losses at the gene ends were 5 bases for V and 7 bases for J; bases not matched to a gene: 16. This CDR3 spans 17 amino acids. CDR1 is SEHNR, CDR2 FQNEAQ, per germline (reference sequence). In DNA, the CDR3 is TGTGCCAGCAGCCCTACCGGGGGTAGCGGGAGGGCACGGGAGCAGTACTTC. Protein: CASSPTGGSGRAREQYF.

CDR3 DNA: TGCGCCAGCAGCTTGGGACTTAGCGGGAATACGCAGTATTTT. This codes for CASSLGLSGNTQYF. The chain joins TRBV5-1 to TRBJ2-3; 8 bases fit TRBD2. The CDR3 is 14 residues long. After removal of 0 bases from V and 7 bases from J, the junction contained 4 bases not matched to a gene. CDR1 and CDR2 from the germline V gene are SGHRS and YFSETQ.

V usage is TRBV6-5 and J usage is TRBJ1-2, with D unclear. V was pared by 6 bases and J by 7 bases, with 18 bases between. The CDR3 is 14 residues long. Germline V gene data show CDR1 as MNHEY and CDR2 as SVGAGI. CDR3 amino acids: CASSTGRILGGYTF. The CDR3 nucleotides read TGTGCCAGCAGCACCGGGAGAATTCTAGGTGGCTACACCTTC.

This chain links TRBV4-2 with TRBJ2-1; TRBD2 matches 7 bases. Germline CDR1 LGHNA, CDR2 YNFKEQ. J lost 3 bases, V lost 1 base, and 9 bases had no gene match. This CDR3 region has 17 residues. The CDR3 DNA sequence: TGTGCCAGCAGCCAAGCCGGAGCGGGGAGGCACTACAATGAGCAGTTCTTC. Protein sequence: CASSQAGAGRHYNEQFF.

The chain uses TRBV18 and TRBJ2-3, with TRBD2 matching over 15 bases. V was pared by 6 bases and J by 3 bases, with 7 bases of the junction left unmatched. This CDR3 contains 17 residues. Per the germline V gene, CDR1 is KGHSH and CDR2 is LQKENI. The CDR3 sequence is CASSPGTSGRRTDTQYF. DNA for the CDR3: TGTGCCAGCTCGCCTGGGACTAGCGGGAGGAGGACAGATACGCAGTATTTT. Full variable domain (missing parts from reference TRBV18 and TRBJ2-3): NAGVMQNPRHLVRRRGQEARLRCSPMKGHSHVYWYRQLPEEGLKFMVYLQKENIIDESGMPKERFSAEFPKEGPSILRIQQVVRGDSAAYFCASSPGTSGRRTDTQYFGPGTRLTVL.

This rearrangement joins TRBV9 to TRBJ2-2, with 10 bases that match TRBD1. V lost 6 bases to trimming and J lost 4 bases; unmatched junction nucleotides: 3. From germline, CDR1 is SGDLS and CDR2 YYNGEE. This CDR3 has 14 amino acids. The CDR3 coding sequence is TGTGCCAGCACCTGGACAGGGGGCACCGGGGAGCTGTTTTTT. Translating gives CASTWTGGTGELFF.

The J gene is TRBJ1-1, the V gene TRBV7-2; D call uncertain. Germline lookup yields CDR1 SGHTA and CDR2 FQGNSA. CDR3 length equals 14 residues. Between the trimmed V and J ends, which lost 4 bases and 5 bases, there was a span of 14 bases. The CDR3 sequence: CASSYAPGSTEAFF. In nucleotides, the CDR3 is TGTGCCAGCAGCTATGCTCCGGGTTCGACTGAAGCTTTCTTT.

V usage is TRBV7-2 and J usage is TRBJ1-1; D gene uncertain. The ends were cut back, 0 bases at V and 0 bases at J, with 11 bases in the middle. Germline-derived CDR1 and CDR2 are SGHTA and FQGNSA. The CDR3 has 16 amino acids. CDR3 sequence: CASSLAGGQMNTEAFF. The CDR3 nucleotides read TGTGCCAGCAGCTTAGCAGGTGGGCAGATGAACACTGAAGCTTTCTTT. The whole variable domain, remainder taken from reference TRBV7-2 and TRBJ1-1, is GAGVSQSPSNKVTEKGKDVELRCDPISGHTALYWYRQSLGQGLEFLIYFQGNSAPDKSGLPSDRFSAERTGGSVSTLTIQRTQQEDSAVYLCASSLAGGQMNTEAFFGQGTRLTVV.

The chain is built from TRBV21-1 and TRBJ1-5; the table's D call TRBD1 went unverified against the DNA. TRBV21-1 corresponds to a pseudogene. The CDR3 spans 20 residues. In nucleotides, the CDR3 is TGTGCCAGCAGCACCGAGACAGGGGACGGGGTTGGGTATAGCAATCAGCCCCAGCATTTT. Amino acids: CASSTETGDGVGYSNQPQHF.

The V and J genes are TRBV6-5 and TRBJ2-1, with a possible D match to TRBD2 (6 bases). Trimming removed 4 bases from V and 3 bases from J, with 13 bases in between. The CDR3 totals 15 residues. Germline values: CDR1 MNHEY, CDR2 SVGAGI. CDR3 sequence: CASSSGTGVYNEQFF. The CDR3 nucleotides read TGTGCCAGCAGTTCCGGGACTGGGGTCTACAATGAGCAGTTCTTC.